The rows below give T cell receptor beta chains drawn from one sample of a study of beta chain features in type 1 diabetes. Using immunoSEQ multiplex PCR, the repertoire was profiled, and TCRdb retains in-frame clones only, with some absent. The data show 150,000 or so clones, with about 9% seen just once and around 0.5% held by the top ten. Sequences were obtained from central memory CD4+ T cells from blood. The receptors derive from a woman aged 18-30 years with type 1 diabetes. CDR3s include the opening cysteine and the closing phenylalanine or tryptophan. A D gene is named only where the DNA matches it firmly. Only part of the rows carry a size: once, few, many, or a class if the clone is expanded.

J gene,clone size,D gene,V gene,CDR3 DNA,CDR3 protein
TRBJ2-7,few,-,TRBV5-4,TGTGCCACCCAATATAAAGACGGGGCCTACGAGCAGTACTTC,CATQYKDGAYEQYF
TRBJ1-5,-,-,TRBV5-4,TGCGCCAGCAGCCAAGATTGGCGGCAGAACAATCAGCCCCAGCATTTT,CASSQDWRQNNQPQHF
TRBJ1-4,many,TRBD1,TRBV5-1,TGCGCCAGCAGCCCTGGACAGGGGAATGAAAAACTGTTTTTT,CASSPGQGNEKLFF
TRBJ2-1,-,-,TRBV7-9,TGTGCCAGCAGCCCGGGGAGTTGGACGTACAATGAGCAGTTCTTC,CASSPGSWTYNEQFF
TRBJ1-4,-,-,TRBV21-1,TGTGCCAGCAGCTGGGGCTACAGGGAAACTAATGAAAAACTGTTTTTT,CASSWGYRETNEKLFF
TRBJ2-1,few,TRBD2,TRBV4-3,TGCGCCAGCAGCGAACTAGCGGGGGGGGCTAATGAGCAGTTCTTC,CASSELAGGANEQFF
TRBJ2-5,-,-,TRBV29-1,TGCAGCGTTGAAGGGGCGGGAAAGACCCAGTACTTC,CSVEGAGKTQYF
TRBJ2-7,-,-,TRBV5-5,TGTGCCAGCAGCGCCTCGGAGGGTCCGGCCTACGAGCAGTACTTC,CASSASEGPAYEQYF
TRBJ2-3,few,-,TRBV28,TGTGCCAGCGGATTGCCCCAGGGCGACACAGATACGCAGTATTTT,CASGLPQGDTDTQYF
TRBJ1-6,few,TRBD1,TRBV9,TGTGCCAGCAGCCCAGGGGGGTCTGAGTATAATTCACCCCTCCACTTT,CASSPGGSEYNSPLHF
TRBJ2-1,-,TRBD2,TRBV5-1,TGCGCCAGCAGCTCCGGCTATAGCGGGAGGTCCTACAATGAGCAGTTCTTC,CASSSGYSGRSYNEQFF
TRBJ2-5,-,TRBD2,TRBV7-2,TGTGCCAGCAGCTTAAGACTAGCGGGGACCGCGGGGACCCAGTACTTC,CASSLRLAGTAGTQYF
TRBJ2-3,-,TRBD1,TRBV7-8,TGTGCCAGCAGCTTAGCCGGACAGGGCCACACAGATACGCAGTATTTT,CASSLAGQGHTDTQYF
TRBJ2-3,few,-,TRBV30,TGTGCCTGGAGTGTACAGGCGGGGACAGATACGCAGTATTTT,CAWSVQAGTDTQYF
TRBJ1-1,few,-,TRBV2,TGTGCCAGTGCGGAACTAAATGAAGCTTTCTTT,CASAELNEAFF
TRBJ2-7,few,TRBD1,TRBV14,TGTGCCAGCAGCCAGTCTGACAGGGAAATTTACGAGCAGTACTTC,CASSQSDREIYEQYF
TRBJ2-6,few,-,TRBV7-9,TGTGCCAGCAGCCCACCCGGCTCTGGGGCCAACGTCCTGACTTTC,CASSPPGSGANVLTF
TRBJ2-7,few,TRBD1,TRBV6-5,TGTGCCAGCAGTCGGACAGGGGGCAGCTACGAGCAGTACTTC,CASSRTGGSYEQYF
TRBJ2-1,-,TRBD2,TRBV5-1,TGCGCCAGCAGCTTGGAACTAGCGGGGGGGCGGAATGAGCAGTTCTTC,CASSLELAGGRNEQFF
TRBJ2-7,-,-,TRBV7-9,TGTGCCAGCAGCTTAGCCCAGGACTACGAGCAGTACTTC,CASSLAQDYEQYF
TRBJ1-1,few,-,TRBV7-8,TGTGCCAGCAGCTTATGGGTACGGGGGGCTGAAGCTTTCTTT,CASSLWVRGAEAFF
TRBJ1-1,-,-,TRBV20-1,TGCAGTGTCCTTCCCGGGACTGAAGCTTTCTTT,CSVLPGTEAFF
TRBJ2-7,-,TRBD2,TRBV11-2,TGTGCCAGCAGCTTGGGGGAGGGGCTCGAGCAGTACTTC,CASSLGEGLEQYF
TRBJ2-7,-,TRBD1,TRBV18,TGTGCCAGCTCACCCCGCGGACAGGGGAGTAACGAGCAGTACTTC,CASSPRGQGSNEQYF
TRBJ1-3,-,-,TRBV7-9,TGTGCCAGCAGCTTGTCTATCTCTGGAAACACCATATATTTT,CASSLSISGNTIYF